This T cell receptor beta chain is drawn from a study of OX40 agonist ivuxolimab in advanced cancers. Study overall: Partial responses were observed in three patients, of whom one had hepatocellular carcinoma and two had cutaneous melanoma.

The table lists this clone with a few counts. As yet, its antigen is unknown. Trimming left V 5 bases short and J 1 base short, with 9 bases between. Germline loops: CDR1 SEHNR, CDR2 FQNEAQ (reference sequence). The CDR3 runs to 14 residues. Findings of the study overall: Patients with a partial response at 0.1-3.0 mg/kg had among the lowest clonal expansion. More expanded clones were seen, on average, in CD8+ T cells than in CD4+.

The repertoire was sequenced with immunoSEQ multiplex PCR; TCRdb's copy has only in-frame clones and lacks some. The profile covers 43,000 or so clones, with 87% appearing a single time and 11% to 15% taken by the ten largest. The sample in question was CD4+ or CD8+ T cells sorted from blood, obtained in a trial of the OX40 agonist ivuxolimab. The gene calls are TRBV7-9 and TRBJ1-5; D is perhaps TRBD1 (5 bases). The sequence derives from an adult with an advanced solid tumor such as melanoma, head and neck, liver or kidney cancer. The CDR3 DNA sequence: TGTGCCAGCAGCCCGGGACGGAGCAATCAGCCCCAGCATTTT. The encoded protein is CASSPGRSNQPQHF.